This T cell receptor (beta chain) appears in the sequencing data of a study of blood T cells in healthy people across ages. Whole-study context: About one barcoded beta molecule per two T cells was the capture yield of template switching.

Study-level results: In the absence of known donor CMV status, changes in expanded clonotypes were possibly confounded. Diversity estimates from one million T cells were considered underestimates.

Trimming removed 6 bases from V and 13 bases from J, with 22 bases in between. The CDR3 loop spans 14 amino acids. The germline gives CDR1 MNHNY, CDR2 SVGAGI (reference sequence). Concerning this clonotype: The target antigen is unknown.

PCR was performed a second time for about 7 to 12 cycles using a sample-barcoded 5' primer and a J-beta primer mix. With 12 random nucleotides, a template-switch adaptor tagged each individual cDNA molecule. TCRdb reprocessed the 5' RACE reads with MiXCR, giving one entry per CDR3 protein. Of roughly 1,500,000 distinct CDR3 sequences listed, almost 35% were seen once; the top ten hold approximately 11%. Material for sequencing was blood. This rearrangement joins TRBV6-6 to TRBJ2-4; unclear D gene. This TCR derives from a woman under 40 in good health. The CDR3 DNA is TGTGCCAGCAGCAAAGCCCCGGACCGGGTGTGGCAGTACTTC. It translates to CASSKAPDRVWQYF.